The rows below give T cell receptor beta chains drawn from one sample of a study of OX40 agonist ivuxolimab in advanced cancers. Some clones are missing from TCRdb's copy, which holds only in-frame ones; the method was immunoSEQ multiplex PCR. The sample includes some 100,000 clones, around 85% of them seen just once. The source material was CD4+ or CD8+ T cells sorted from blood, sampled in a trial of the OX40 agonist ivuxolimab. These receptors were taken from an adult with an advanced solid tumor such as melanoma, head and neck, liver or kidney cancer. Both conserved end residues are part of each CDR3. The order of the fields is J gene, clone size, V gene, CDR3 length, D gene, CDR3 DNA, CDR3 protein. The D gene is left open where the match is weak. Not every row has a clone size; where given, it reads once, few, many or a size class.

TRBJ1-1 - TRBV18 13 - TGTGCCAGCTCACCGCCGACAATCCCTGAAGCTTTCTTT CASSPPTIPEAFF
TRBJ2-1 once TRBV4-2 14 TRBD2 TGTGCCAGCAATCCCAGCGGGAGCGGGAATGAGCAGTTCTTC CASNPSGSGNEQFF
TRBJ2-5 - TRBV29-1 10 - TGCAGCGTGAGACAAGAGACCCAGTACTTC CSVRQETQYF
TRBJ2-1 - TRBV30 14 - TGTGCCTGGAACGAAGGGGCTGGGTCGGGTGAGCAGTTCTTC CAWNEGAGSGEQFF
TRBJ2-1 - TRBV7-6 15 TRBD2 TGTGCCAGCAGCTTAGAAGCGGGACCGAGAATTGAGCAGTTCTTC CASSLEAGPRIEQFF
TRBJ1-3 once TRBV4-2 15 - TGTGCCAGCAGCCGCGGCATGGGGACTGGAAACACCATATATTTT CASSRGMGTGNTIYF
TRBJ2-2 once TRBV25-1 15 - TGTGCCAGCAGGTCTACCGGGACGGACACCGGGGAGCTGTTTTTT CASRSTGTDTGELFF
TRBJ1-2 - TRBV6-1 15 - TGTGCCAGCAGTGAAGCTAGGGGCGCCAACTATGGCTACACCTTC CASSEARGANYGYTF
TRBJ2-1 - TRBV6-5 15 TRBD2 TGTGCCAGCAGCTCCAGCCTAGCGGTGTACAATGAGCAGTTCTTC CASSSSLAVYNEQFF
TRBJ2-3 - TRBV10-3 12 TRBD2 TGTGCCCTGGGACTAGCGGCAGATACGCAGTATTTT CALGLAADTQYF
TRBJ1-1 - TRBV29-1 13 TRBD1 TGCAGCGTTGTCCGACAGGGCAACACTGAAGCTTTCTTT CSVVRQGNTEAFF
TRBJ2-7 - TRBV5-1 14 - TGCGCCAGCAGCTCCAGAGGGGGGACCTACGAGCAGTACTTC CASSSRGGTYEQYF
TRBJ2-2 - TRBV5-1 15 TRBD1 TGCGCCAGCAGCTTAACTGGACAGGGACCCGAGGAGCTGTTTTTT CASSLTGQGPEELFF
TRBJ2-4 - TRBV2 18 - TGTGCCAGCAGTCCACCCGGCGGGGGCGGAGTGGGCAAAAACATTCAGTACTTC CASSPPGGGGVGKNIQYF
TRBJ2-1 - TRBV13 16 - TGTGCCAGCAGCCAATTCCGGGAAAAGGCCTACAATGAGCAGTTCTTC CASSQFREKAYNEQFF
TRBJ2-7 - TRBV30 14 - TGTGCCTGGAGTGAGGGCTCCGGTTCCTACGAGCAGTACTTC CAWSEGSGSYEQYF
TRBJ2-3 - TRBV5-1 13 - TGCGCCAGCAGCCCAAACCCCGGAGATACGCAGTATTTT CASSPNPGDTQYF
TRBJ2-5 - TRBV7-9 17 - TGTGCCAGCAGCTTAGGGCTCTTGCGGCGGGCGTCGGGGGACCAGTACTTC CASSLGLLRRASGDQYF
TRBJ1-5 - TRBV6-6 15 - TGTGCCAGCAGTTACGGGACACCTAGCAATCAGCCCCAGCATTTT CASSYGTPSNQPQHF
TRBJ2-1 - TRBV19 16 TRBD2 TGTGCCAGTAGCAAGCCGGGACTAGCGGGAGGACATGAGCAGTTCTTC CASSKPGLAGGHEQFF
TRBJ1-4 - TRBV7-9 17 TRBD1 TGTGCCAGCAGCACCGGGACAGGGGGTGACCGGAATGAAAAACTGTTTTTT CASSTGTGGDRNEKLFF
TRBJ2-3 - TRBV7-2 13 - TGTGCCAGCAGCTTCTCGGTAGCAGATACGCAGTATTTT CASSFSVADTQYF
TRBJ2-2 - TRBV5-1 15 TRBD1 TGCGCCAGCAGCTTGGCAGGACAGGGGGCCGGGGAGCTGTTTTTT CASSLAGQGAGELFF
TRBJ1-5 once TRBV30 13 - TGTGCCTGGAGTGTTCGGGGAAATCAGCCCCAGCATTTT CAWSVRGNQPQHF
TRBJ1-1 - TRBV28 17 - TGTGCCAGCAGTTTAGAGGGCGCCAACCCCATGAACACTGAAGCTTTCTTT CASSLEGANPMNTEAFF
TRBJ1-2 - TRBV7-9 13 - TGTGCCAGCAGCCTAGAGGTGGCCTATGGCTACACCTTC CASSLEVAYGYTF
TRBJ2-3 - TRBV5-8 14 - TGTGCCAGCAGCTTGGGGACTATCCGAGATACGCAGTATTTT CASSLGTIRDTQYF
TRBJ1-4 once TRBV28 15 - TGTGCCAGCAGTTCTCTAGGGACGGCTAATGAAAAACTGTTTTTT CASSSLGTANEKLFF
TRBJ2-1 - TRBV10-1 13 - TGCGCCAGCAGCTCCGGACAGAACAATGAGCAGTTCTTC CASSSGQNNEQFF